A single sample gave rise to the 14 T cell receptor beta chains below, sequenced in a study of blood T cell repertoires in COVID-19. Repertoires were generated with immunoSEQ multiplex PCR, while TCRdb's copy carries only in-frame clones and drops some. Of roughly 180,000 clones in the sample, about four fifths are singletons; the top ten hold around 8.1%. Sequencing was performed on peripheral blood. Source of these receptors: a woman in her fifties or sixties with COVID-19, enrolled during active disease.

This sequence joins TRBV11-2 and TRBJ2-7; D possibly corresponds to TRBD2 (7 bases). Trimming shortened V by 5 bases and J by 5 bases, and 16 bases separated the two germline ends. The length of the CDR3 is 14 residues. Per the germline V gene, CDR1 is SGHAT and CDR2 is FQNNGV. Here the CDR3 DNA reads TGTGCCAGCAGCCGGGCCGGGGGGCCCCACGAGCAGTACGTC. Protein sequence: CASSRAGGPHEQYV.

This sequence joins TRBV10-3 and TRBJ1-2, with 12 bases that match TRBD1. CDR1 and CDR2 from the germline V gene are ENHRY and SYGVKD. CDR3 length: 14 amino acids. Trimming removed 6 bases from V and 6 bases from J; junction bases left unmatched: 5. The CDR3 region is CAIRGDRGQNGYTF. The CDR3 DNA reads as TGTGCCATCAGAGGGGACAGGGGGCAAAATGGCTACACCTTC.

The chain has TRBV4-1 and TRBJ2-7; 7 bases are a match to TRBD2. Germline CDR1 MGHRA, CDR2 YSYEKL. V was pared by 0 bases and J by 2 bases, with 7 bases of the junction left unmatched. This CDR3 contains 16 residues. CDR3 loop: CASSQDSGGTPYEQYF. For the CDR3, the DNA is TGCGCCAGCAGCCAAGATTCCGGGGGGACCCCCTACGAGCAGTACTTC.

The chain carries TRBV28 and TRBJ1-3; D may be TRBD1 (5 bases). Trimming stripped 5 bases from V and 2 bases from J, with 19 bases between. The CDR3 totals 17 residues. Looked up from germline, CDR1 is MDHEN and CDR2 is SYDVKM. CDR3: CASSISAGIGPGNTIYF. The CDR3 region has the DNA TGTGCCAGCAGTATATCAGCAGGGATAGGTCCTGGAAACACCATATATTTT.

The chain is built from TRBV18 and TRBJ2-7, with TRBD2 matching 14 bases. The J segment lost 4 bases and the V segment lost 3 bases, leaving 8 bases of the junction unmatched. CDR3 length: 17 residues. Germline-derived CDR1 and CDR2 are KGHSH and LQKENI. The CDR3 coding sequence is TGTGCCAGCTCACCCGGACAGGGGACTAGCGGGAGATACGAGCAGTACTTC. Its translation is CASSPGQGTSGRYEQYF. Full variable domain (missing parts from reference TRBV18 and TRBJ2-7): NAGVMQNPRHLVRRRGQEARLRCSPMKGHSHVYWYRQLPEEGLKFMVYLQKENIIDESGMPKERFSAEFPKEGPSILRIQQVVRGDSAAYFCASSPGQGTSGRYEQYFGPGTRLTVT.

The chain is built from TRBV5-1 and TRBJ1-1; D perhaps matches TRBD1 (5 bases). CDR1 is SGHRS, CDR2 YFSETQ, per germline. With 3 bases removed from V and 4 bases from J, the gap between germline ends came to 13 bases. The CDR3 is 14 residues long. The CDR3 protein is CASSYLGEGTEAFF. The CDR3 DNA follows: TGCGCCAGCAGCTATTTGGGGGAGGGCACTGAAGCTTTCTTT. The variable domain in full, completed from reference TRBV5-1 and TRBJ1-1, reads KAGVTQTPRYLIKTRGQQVTLSCSPISGHRSVSWYQQTPGQGLQFLFEYFSETQRNKGNFPGRFSGRQFSNSRSEMNVSTLELGDSALYLCASSYLGEGTEAFFGQGTRLTVV.

J is TRBJ1-1 and V is TRBV5-1; D may be TRBD1 (5 bases). Germline V gives CDR1 SGHRS, CDR2 YFSETQ. The CDR3 covers 14 residues. V was cut by 4 bases and J by 1 base, with 11 bases left in between. DNA for the CDR3: TGCGCCAGCAGCCTGCAGGGTTGGAACACTGAAGCTTTCTTT. Protein sequence: CASSLQGWNTEAFF. The complete variable domain, with remaining parts taken from reference TRBV5-1 and TRBJ1-1, reads KAGVTQTPRYLIKTRGQQVTLSCSPISGHRSVSWYQQTPGQGLQFLFEYFSETQRNKGNFPGRFSGRQFSNSRSEMNVSTLELGDSALYLCASSLQGWNTEAFFGQGTRLTVV.

The genes are TRBV28 and TRBJ2-2; 7 positions match TRBD1. Germline V gene sequence: CDR1 MDHEN, CDR2 SYDVKM. The trim removed 7 bases at V and 6 bases at J, leaving 8 bases unmatched. The CDR3 runs 14 residues. DNA of the CDR3: TGTGCCAGCAACACTGACAGGGAGCCCGGGGAGCTGTTTTTT. Its protein product is CASNTDREPGELFF. Looking up the rest from reference TRBV28 and TRBJ2-2 gives the full variable domain: DVKVTQSSRYLVKRTGEKVFLECVQDMDHENMFWYRQDPGLGLRLIYFSYDVKMKEKGDIPEGYSVSREKKERFSLILESASTNQTSMYLCASNTDREPGELFFGEGSRLTVL.

The chain is built from TRBV2 and TRBJ2-7; 8 bases map to TRBD1. Germline V gene data show CDR1 as SNHLY and CDR2 as FYNNEI. V lost 5 bases, J lost 6 bases, and 9 bases stayed unmatched. There are 14 residues in the CDR3. The CDR3 DNA reads as TGTGCCAGCAGTTACCTAGGACAGGGTGGCGAGCAGTACGTC. Its translation: CASSYLGQGGEQYV.

The chain has TRBV10-3 and TRBJ2-2; 8 bases are shared with TRBD2. The CDR3 runs to 17 residues. V shed 4 bases, J shed 6 bases, and the junction held 13 bases outside the gene matches. Germline V gene sequence: CDR1 ENHRY, CDR2 SYGVKD. CDR3 DNA sequence: TGTGCCATCAGTGGATCCGGGAGGGCCAGAGAGGCCGGGGAGCTGTTTTTT. Its protein is CAISGSGRAREAGELFF.

V usage is TRBV5-1 and J usage is TRBJ2-2, with D unclear. Trimming stripped 5 bases from V and 5 bases from J, with 13 bases between. Looked up from germline, CDR1 is SGHRS and CDR2 is YFSETQ. CDR3 length: 14 residues. The CDR3 reads CASRSLTVTGELFF. CDR3 DNA sequence: TGCGCCAGCAGAAGCCTTACAGTTACCGGGGAGCTGTTTTTT.

V and J are TRBV29-1 and TRBJ2-2; 10 bases agree with TRBD1. Trimming at V came to 4 bases and at J to 6 bases, leaving 2 bases not matched to a gene. This CDR3 contains 13 residues. Germline assignment: CDR1 SQVTM and CDR2 ANQGSEA. The CDR3 bases are TGCAGCGTTGGACAGGGGGCTTCCGGGGAGCTGTTTTTT. Protein: CSVGQGASGELFF.

The chain has TRBV13 and TRBJ1-1; no firm D call. The length of the CDR3 is 15 residues. The germline V gene has CDR1 PRHDT and CDR2 FYEKMQ (reference sequence). Trimming pared 1 base from V and 1 base from J, leaving 10 bases between. This CDR3 reads CASSLVGSQNTEAFF. DNA for the CDR3: TGTGCCAGCAGCTTAGTGGGCAGCCAGAACACTGAAGCTTTCTTT.

This chain uses TRBV5-8 with TRBJ2-3; 12 bases match TRBD2. In germline, CDR1 is SGHTS, CDR2 YDEGEE. Losses at the gene ends were 3 bases for V and 6 bases for J; bases not matched to a gene: 5. CDR3 length equals 15 residues. This CDR3 is CASSYPGTSGDTQYF. The CDR3 DNA sequence: TGTGCCAGCAGCTATCCCGGGACTAGCGGGGATACGCAGTATTTT.